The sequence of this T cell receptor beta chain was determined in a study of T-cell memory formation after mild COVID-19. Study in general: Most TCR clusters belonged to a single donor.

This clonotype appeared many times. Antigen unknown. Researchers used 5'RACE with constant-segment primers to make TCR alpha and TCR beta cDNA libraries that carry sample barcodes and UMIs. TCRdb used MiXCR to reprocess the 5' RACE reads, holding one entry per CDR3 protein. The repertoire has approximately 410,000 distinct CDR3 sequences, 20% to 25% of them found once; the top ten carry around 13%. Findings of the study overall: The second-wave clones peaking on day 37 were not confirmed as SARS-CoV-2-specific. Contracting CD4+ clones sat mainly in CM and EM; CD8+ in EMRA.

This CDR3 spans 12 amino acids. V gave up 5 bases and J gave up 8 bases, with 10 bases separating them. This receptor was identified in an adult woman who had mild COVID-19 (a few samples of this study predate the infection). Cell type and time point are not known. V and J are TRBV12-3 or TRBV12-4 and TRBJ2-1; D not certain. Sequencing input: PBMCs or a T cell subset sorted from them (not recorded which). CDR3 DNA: TGTGCCAGCAGTCCCGAGGCTGATGAGCAGTTCTTC. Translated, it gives CASSPEADEQFF.